The 22 T cell receptor beta chains reported below all come from one sample, sequenced in a study of blood T cell repertoires in COVID-19. Method: immunoSEQ multiplex PCR; TCRdb's copy keeps in-frame clones and lacks some. Of roughly 100,000 clones in the sample, 84% were seen once. The sequenced sample consisted of peripheral blood. The receptors here all came from a man aged 60-69 years with acute or convalescent COVID-19.

Of note for this clone: A junction boundary mismatches the germline segment, possibly from a read error. V is TRBV7-7 and J is TRBJ2-7; TRBD1 might be the D (5 bases). The CDR3 runs to 13 residues. Germline loops: CDR1 SSHAT, CDR2 FNYEAQ (reference sequence). The CDR3 sequence is CASSFTTAYEQYF. The DNA of the CDR3 is TGTGCTAGCAGCTTCACGACAGCATACGAGCAGTACTTC.

This clone was counted only a few times. This chain joins TRBV10-3 and TRBJ2-5; the match to TRBD2 covers 8 bases. V lost 2 bases, J lost 5 bases, and 7 bases stayed unmatched. Germline CDR1 reads ENHRY; CDR2 reads SYGVKD. This CDR3 has 15 amino acids. CDR3 sequence reads: CAISEREGNLETQYF. CDR3 nucleotides: TGTGCCATCAGTGAGCGGGAGGGCAATCTCGAGACCCAGTACTTC.

There are a few counts of this clone. J is TRBJ1-5 and V is TRBV7-9; the D gene is possibly TRBD1 (5 bases). The CDR3 is 15 amino acids. Germline values: CDR1 SEHNR, CDR2 FQNEAQ (reference sequence). V dropped 5 bases and J dropped 2 bases, with 13 bases sitting between them. CDR3 sequence reads: CASSPRGGGNQPQHF. CDR3 nucleotides: TGTGCCAGCAGCCCGAGGGGCGGGGGCAATCAGCCCCAGCATTTT.

The rearrangement uses TRBV28 and TRBJ1-3; tentatively, D is TRBD1 (6 bases). Trimming shortened V by 3 bases and J by 0 bases, and 15 bases separated the two germline ends. Germline loops: CDR1 MDHEN, CDR2 SYDVKM. The CDR3 has 17 amino acids. The CDR3 reads CASSFDARGYSGNTIYF. CDR3 nucleotides: TGTGCCAGCAGTTTTGACGCCAGGGGCTACTCTGGAAACACCATATATTTT.

The sample holds a few counts of this clone. This chain connects TRBV6-5 to TRBJ1-1; D is unclear. This CDR3 spans 13 amino acids. V dropped 6 bases and J dropped 3 bases, with 11 bases sitting between them. The germline CDR1 and CDR2 sequences are MNHEY and SVGAGI. In DNA, the CDR3 is TGTGCCAGCAGGCGGGAGAGATACACTGAAGCTTTCTTT. Amino acid sequence: CASRRERYTEAFF.

This chain connects TRBV5-6 to TRBJ1-5, with D hard to call. There are 15 residues in the CDR3. The V gene lost 4 bases and the J gene lost 1 base, with 12 bases spanning the gap. Per the germline V gene, CDR1 is SGHDT and CDR2 is YYEEEE. The CDR3 spells CASSLTSMSNQPQHF. The CDR3 DNA reads as TGTGCCAGCAGCCTGACTTCGATGAGCAATCAGCCCCAGCATTTT.

The gene calls are TRBV6-4 and TRBJ2-3; 7 nucleotides align to TRBD2. Germline CDR1 reads MRHNA; CDR2 reads SNTAGT. This CDR3 region has 15 residues. V dropped 4 bases and J dropped 0; count of bases not matched to a gene: 4. As DNA, the CDR3 is TGTGCCAGCAGTGGCGGAGCGGGGAGCACAGATACGCAGTATTTT. Translating it yields CASSGGAGSTDTQYF.

The chain is built from TRBV5-1 and TRBJ2-5; 8 positions match TRBD2. J gave up 3 bases and V 6 bases, and 10 bases lay outside the gene matches. Germline-derived CDR1 and CDR2 are SGHRS and YFSETQ. CDR3 size: 15 residues. CDR3 coding DNA: TGCGCCAGCACATACACCATAGCGGGAAAAGAGACCCAGTACTTC. It encodes CASTYTIAGKETQYF.

The chain uses TRBV27 and TRBJ2-7, with TRBD2 identical over 7 bases. Germline assignment: CDR1 MNHEY and CDR2 SMNVEV (reference sequence). V lost 3 bases and J lost 7; bases outside the gene matches: 9. The CDR3 contains 14 residues. The CDR3 spells CASSFGGTREEQYF. The CDR3 nucleotides are TGTGCCAGCAGTTTCGGCGGGACGCGGGAGGAGCAGTACTTC.

V and J are TRBV28 and TRBJ2-7; no firm D call. V was clipped by 5 bases and J by 0 bases, with 11 bases between them. Germline values: CDR1 MDHEN, CDR2 SYDVKM. The CDR3 is 14 residues long. In DNA form, the CDR3 reads TGTGCCAGCAGTACCGCACAGAGCTCCTACGAGCAGTACTTC. Translating it yields CASSTAQSSYEQYF.

This chain links TRBV7-2 with TRBJ2-1, with 7 bases aligning to TRBD2. Germline assignment: CDR1 SGHTA and CDR2 FQGNSA. V was pared by 1 base and J by 5 bases, with 5 bases of the junction left unmatched. The CDR3 spans 15 residues. CDR3 in DNA: TGTGCCAGCAGCTTAGGGGGAGGGCTCGACAATGAGCAGTTCTTC. It yields the protein CASSLGGGLDNEQFF.

The gene calls are TRBV24-1 and TRBJ2-7, with D uncertain. This CDR3 comprises 14 residues. Germline lookup yields CDR1 KGHDR and CDR2 SFDVKD. Trimming pared 3 bases from V and 3 bases from J, leaving 11 bases between. The DNA for the CDR3 is TGTGCCACCAGTGATCCGGGTAGTGGCTACGAGCAGTACTTC. Translated, it gives CATSDPGSGYEQYF.

V is TRBV6-6 and J is TRBJ2-5; D is perhaps TRBD2 (5 bases). The germline CDR1 and CDR2 sequences are MNHNY and SVGAGI (reference sequence). The length of the CDR3 is 16 residues. V lost 5 bases and J lost 4, with 20 bases in between. The CDR3 is CASSTTGISGPETQYF. For the CDR3, the DNA is TGTGCCAGCAGTACAACCGGGATCAGTGGTCCAGAGACCCAGTACTTC.

The V and J genes are TRBV29-1 and TRBJ2-5; TRBD1 is a possible D gene (6 bases). CDR1 and CDR2 from the germline V gene are SQVTM and ANQGSEA. This CDR3 region has 12 residues. Deletions cut 6 bases from V and 5 bases from J, with 13 bases between. The CDR3 DNA sequence: TGCAGCGTAGAACTGGGGGCGGAGACCCAGTACTTC. Translation gives CSVELGAETQYF.

This clone was detected only once. V usage is TRBV11-3 and J usage is TRBJ1-4; D is possibly TRBD1 (5 bases). Germline V gene data show CDR1 as SGHNT and CDR2 as YENEEA. The CDR3 is made up of 13 amino acids. V shed 5 bases and J shed 7 bases, with 11 bases lying between them. The chain's CDR3 is CASSPGDREKLFF. CDR3 DNA sequence: TGTGCCAGCAGCCCGGGGGACCGTGAAAAACTGTTTTTT. Together with reference TRBV11-3 and TRBJ1-4, the CDR3 gives the full variable domain: EAGVVQSPRYKIIEKKQPVAFWCNPISGHNTLYWYLQNLGQGPELLIRYENEEAVDDSQLPKDRFSAERLKGVDSTLKIQPAELGDSAVYLCASSPGDREKLFFGSGTQLSVL.

This clone was detected once. This chain links TRBV3-1 (or the pseudogene TRBV3-2) with TRBJ1-5; 11 bases are shared with TRBD1. Trimming took 1 base from V and 6 from J; bases not matched to a gene: 5. CDR3 length: 16 residues. Germline loops: CDR1 LGHDT, CDR2 YNNKEL (reference sequence). The chain's CDR3 is CASSQGDRGFAQPQHF. As DNA, the CDR3 is TGTGCCAGCAGCCAAGGGGACAGGGGGTTCGCTCAGCCCCAGCATTTT.

CDR3 sequence (DNA): TGCGCCAGCCGTGAGCAGGATTACTCGAGCTCCTATAATTCACCCCTCCACTTT. Translation: CASREQDYSSSYNSPLHF. The chain is built from TRBV5-1 and TRBJ1-6; D gene unclear. In germline, CDR1 is SGHRS, CDR2 YFSETQ. This CDR3 has 18 amino acids. V was clipped by 7 bases and J by 0 bases, with 20 bases between them. Looking up the rest from reference TRBV5-1 and TRBJ1-6 gives the full variable domain: KAGVTQTPRYLIKTRGQQVTLSCSPISGHRSVSWYQQTPGQGLQFLFEYFSETQRNKGNFPGRFSGRQFSNSRSEMNVSTLELGDSALYLCASREQDYSSSYNSPLHFGNGTRLTVT.

The rearrangement links TRBV5-1 to TRBJ2-7; 8 bases line up with TRBD2. V shed 5 bases and J 5 bases; nucleotides not matched to a gene: 9. This CDR3 contains 14 residues. Germline V lookup: CDR1 SGHRS, CDR2 YFSETQ. CDR3 protein: CASSFERESHEQYV. The CDR3 coding sequence is TGCGCCAGCAGTTTCGAGCGGGAGTCCCACGAGCAGTACGTC.

The chain links TRBV6-2 or TRBV6-3 to TRBJ2-7, with a tentative D call TRBD2 (6 bases). Germline CDR1 MNHEY, CDR2 SVGEGT. This CDR3 comprises 14 residues. The germline V and J ends were trimmed by 5 bases and 1 base, with 12 bases remaining between them. The chain's CDR3 is CASSTFGGSYEQYV. The CDR3 bases are TGTGCCAGCAGTACCTTCGGAGGGTCCTACGAGCAGTACGTC.

This chain connects TRBV5-4 to TRBJ2-1, with D possibly being TRBD1 (5 bases). The CDR3 runs 15 residues. V lost 0 bases to trimming and J lost 4 bases, with 11 bases between them. Looked up from germline, CDR1 is SGHNT and CDR2 is YYREEE (reference sequence). This chain's CDR3 is CASSLAAKGYNEQFF. The CDR3 DNA sequence: TGTGCCAGCAGCTTGGCCGCTAAGGGGTACAATGAGCAGTTCTTC.

This chain connects TRBV14 to TRBJ1-1, with D hard to call. Trimming pared 0 bases from V and 1 base from J, leaving 9 bases between. The CDR3 loop spans 15 amino acids. The germline gives CDR1 SGHDN, CDR2 FVKESK. The DNA for the CDR3 is TGTGCCAGCAGCCAAGATGGGAGGCGGAACACTGAAGCTTTCTTT. Its translation: CASSQDGRRNTEAFF.

The rearrangement uses TRBV27 and TRBJ1-2; D gene ambiguous. The V and J ends lost 2 bases and 2 bases respectively, with 9 bases between them. CDR3 length equals 14 residues. Looked up from germline, CDR1 is MNHEY and CDR2 is SMNVEV (reference sequence). The CDR3 DNA reads as TGTGCCAGCAGTTTAAATGGAGGAAACTATGGCTACACCTTC. It translates to CASSLNGGNYGYTF.